A single sample is the source of the 26 T cell receptor beta chains below, sequenced in a study of control samples from healthy donors and cancer patients. The assay was immunoSEQ multiplex PCR, and TCRdb's table has in-frame clones only and misses some. The sample lists 90,000 to 150,000 clones; approximately 89% were seen once. The sample was blood. The receptors originated from a man aged 35 to 55 in good health.

This chain connects TRBV30 to TRBJ2-2; D perhaps matches TRBD2 (7 bases). This CDR3 region has 16 residues. Germline CDR1 GTSNPN, CDR2 SVGIG (reference sequence). The germline V and J ends were trimmed by 0 bases and 4 bases, with 15 bases remaining between them. CDR3 in DNA: TGTGCCTGGAGTGTAGGGCGGGGGACAACCACCGGGGAGCTGTTTTTT. Translated: CAWSVGRGTTTGELFF.

The chain recombines TRBV3-1 (or the pseudogene TRBV3-2) with TRBJ2-7, with TRBD1 matching 10 bases. Unmatched junction bases numbered 4, after V lost 2 bases and J lost 0 bases. The CDR3 sequence is 16 residues long. CDR1 and CDR2 from the germline V gene are LGHDT and YNNKEL (reference sequence). CDR3 in amino acids: CASSQPGQGSSYEQYF. CDR3 nucleotide sequence: TGTGCCAGCAGCCAACCGGGACAGGGGAGCTCCTACGAGCAGTACTTC.

This chain connects TRBV28 to TRBJ1-2; TRBD1 aligns across 7 bases. Germline V gene data show CDR1 as MDHEN and CDR2 as SYDVKM. The V gene end was trimmed by 7 bases and the J gene end by 4 bases; junction bases not matched to a gene: 9. This CDR3 region has 14 residues. The CDR3 bases are TGTGCCAGCATAACCGGACAGGACGTCTATGGCTACACCTTC. The encoded protein is CASITGQDVYGYTF.

The sample holds a few counts of this clone. This chain links TRBV5-5 with TRBJ1-1; D remains unclear. The CDR3 is 13 residues long. Germline values: CDR1 SGHKS, CDR2 YYEKEE (reference sequence). V was shortened by 1 base and J by 5 bases, with 9 bases between the two germline ends. The CDR3 spells CASSLTGVTEAFF. Written as DNA, the CDR3 is TGTGCCAGCAGCTTGACCGGGGTGACTGAAGCTTTCTTT.

The gene calls are TRBV6-6 and TRBJ2-2, with 13 positions matching TRBD2. This CDR3 contains 16 residues. The germline CDR1 and CDR2 sequences are MNHNY and SVGAGI (reference sequence). Trimming removed 6 bases from V and 4 bases from J; junction bases left unmatched: 5. CDR3 sequence reads: CASRPLAGGTTGELFF. The CDR3 nucleotides read TGTGCCAGCAGGCCACTAGCGGGGGGGACCACCGGGGAGCTGTTTTTT.

J is TRBJ1-2 and V is TRBV18; 7 nucleotides agree with TRBD1. CDR3 length: 14 residues. The V and J ends lost 2 bases and 3 bases, in that order; junction bases with no gene match: 3. Germline V gene data show CDR1 as KGHSH and CDR2 as LQKENI. The CDR3 spells CASSPGQVDYGYTF. The CDR3, as DNA: TGTGCCAGCTCACCAGGACAGGTGGACTATGGCTACACCTTC.

This chain links TRBV7-2 with TRBJ2-3; D gene unclear. The CDR3 runs to 13 residues. Trimming shortened V by 4 bases and J by 2 bases, and 7 bases separated the two germline ends. The V gene's germline CDR1 is SGHTA and CDR2 FQGNSA. CDR3: CASSSRATDTQYF. The CDR3 DNA reads TGTGCCAGCAGCTCCAGAGCCACAGATACGCAGTATTTT.

The gene calls are TRBV3-1 (or the pseudogene TRBV3-2) and TRBJ1-3; D unresolved. The CDR3 runs to 14 residues. The germline V gene encodes CDR1 LGHDT and CDR2 YNNKEL (reference sequence). Trimming took 1 base from V and 1 from J, leaving 5 bases between them. The CDR3 is CASSQARSGNTIYF. The CDR3 coding sequence is TGTGCCAGCAGCCAAGCTCGATCTGGAAACACCATATATTTT.

This rearrangement joins TRBV9 to TRBJ2-2; D gene ambiguous. Trimming took 1 base from V and 3 from J, leaving 4 bases between them. Germline CDR1 SGDLS, CDR2 YYNGEE. The CDR3 spans 13 residues. CDR3 amino acids: CASSVRYTGELFF. The CDR3 DNA follows: TGTGCCAGCAGCGTACGCTACACCGGGGAGCTGTTTTTT.

V is TRBV28 and J is TRBJ1-1; D may be TRBD1 (6 bases). Trimming took 5 bases from V and 1 from J, leaving 14 bases between them. The CDR3 loop spans 15 amino acids. Germline V gene data show CDR1 as MDHEN and CDR2 as SYDVKM. The chain's CDR3 is CASSPQGWENTEAFF. The CDR3 nucleotides read TGTGCCAGCAGTCCACAGGGATGGGAGAACACTGAAGCTTTCTTT.

This clone came up once. The genes are TRBV10-1 and TRBJ2-2; D is ambiguous. The V and J ends lost 8 bases and 0 bases respectively, with 7 bases between them. Germline-derived CDR1 and CDR2 are WNHNN and SYGVQD (reference sequence). The CDR3 contains 13 residues. This CDR3 is CASSFSNTGELFF. The CDR3 coding sequence is TGCGCCAGCTCGTTTTCGAACACCGGGGAGCTGTTTTTT.

The chain links TRBV6-1 to TRBJ1-2; no reliable D call. V was trimmed by 3 bases and J by 6 bases, leaving 5 bases between them. CDR3 length: 11 residues. Germline CDR1 is MNHNS and CDR2 is SASEGT. The CDR3 DNA is TGTGCCAGCAGTGACAGGAATGGCTACACCTTC. It translates to CASSDRNGYTF.

The V gene is TRBV5-6, the J gene TRBJ1-4; no definite D call. Germline V lookup: CDR1 SGHDT, CDR2 YYEEEE. The CDR3 consists of 14 residues. V lost 0 bases, J lost 7 bases, and 10 bases lay in between. The CDR3 nucleotides are TGTGCCAGCAGCTTGGCCGGGAGTCGTGAAAAACTGTTTTTT. Residues: CASSLAGSREKLFF.

This clone was seen once. The genes are TRBV5-1 and TRBJ2-6; D remains ambiguous. CDR1 and CDR2 from the germline V gene are SGHRS and YFSETQ. The CDR3 consists of 15 residues. V dropped 1 base and J dropped 4 bases, with 9 bases sitting between them. The CDR3 reads CASSLPNTGANVLTF. CDR3 DNA sequence: TGCGCCAGCAGCTTGCCAAACACCGGGGCCAACGTCCTGACTTTC.

The rearrangement uses TRBV30 and TRBJ1-1; D is undetermined. V lost 3 bases and J 2 bases, leaving 10 bases between the germline ends. The CDR3 extends over 13 amino acids. Germline assignment: CDR1 GTSNPN and CDR2 SVGIG (reference sequence). The CDR3, as DNA: TGTGCCTGGAGATTCTCCGAAAACACTGAAGCTTTCTTT. Amino acids: CAWRFSENTEAFF.

The chain carries TRBV29-1 and TRBJ1-2, with D hard to call. The CDR3 is 14 amino acids. CDR1 and CDR2 (germline): SQVTM, ANQGSEA. V was shortened by 6 bases and J by 2 bases, with 16 bases between the two germline ends. The CDR3 sequence is CSVAPGQRNYGYTF. DNA of the CDR3: TGCAGCGTCGCCCCCGGGCAGCGCAACTATGGCTACACCTTC.

This chain links TRBV6-4 with TRBJ2-3; D uncertain. This CDR3 comprises 14 residues. V was trimmed by 2 bases and J by 1 base, leaving 7 bases between them. The V gene's germline CDR1 is MRHNA and CDR2 SNTAGT. The CDR3 DNA reads as TGTGCCAGCAGTGACCCTTTCGGCACAGATACGCAGTATTTT. Its translation: CASSDPFGTDTQYF.

The chain uses TRBV7-3 and TRBJ2-2; D call uncertain. V lost 5 bases, J lost 1 base, and 14 bases lay in between. The CDR3 totals 16 residues. The V gene's germline CDR1 is SGHTA and CDR2 FQGTGA. The CDR3 spells CASSPKGIGNTGELFF. In nucleotides, the CDR3 is TGTGCCAGCAGCCCCAAGGGTATAGGGAACACCGGGGAGCTGTTTTTT.

V gene TRBV6-2 or TRBV6-3 combines with J gene TRBJ1-1; D remains unclear. CDR1 and CDR2 from the germline V gene are MNHEY and SVGEGT. V was trimmed by 2 bases and J by 4 bases, leaving 8 bases between them. The length of the CDR3 is 13 residues. Here the CDR3 DNA reads TGTGCCAGCAGTTACCGGGAGATCACTGAAGCTTTCTTT. This translates into CASSYREITEAFF.

The J gene is TRBJ1-1, the V gene TRBV5-1; TRBD1 might be the D (5 bases). This CDR3 spans 15 amino acids. The V and J ends lost 3 bases and 1 base respectively, with 13 bases between them. Germline lookup yields CDR1 SGHRS and CDR2 YFSETQ. CDR3 sequence: CASSWAPTENTEAFF. In nucleotides, the CDR3 is TGCGCCAGCAGCTGGGCCCCGACAGAGAACACTGAAGCTTTCTTT.

The gene calls are TRBV6-2 or TRBV6-3 and TRBJ1-5; 7 bases line up with TRBD1. The CDR3 has 15 amino acids. Germline V gene sequence: CDR1 MNHEY, CDR2 SVGEGT. The V segment lost 2 bases and the J segment 4 bases; nucleotides outside the gene matches: 5. CDR3 coding DNA: TGTGCCAGCAGTTACGAGGGGGCAATTAATCAGCCCCAGCATTTT. Its translation: CASSYEGAINQPQHF.

The chain couples TRBV27 to TRBJ2-1; D not resolved. This CDR3 region has 14 residues. Deletions cut 1 base from V and 3 bases from J, with 7 bases between. From germline, CDR1 is MNHEY and CDR2 SMNVEV (reference sequence). The CDR3 nucleotides read TGTGCCAGCAGTTTATTTTTCGGCTACAATGAGCAGTTCTTC. It codes for CASSLFFGYNEQFF.

J is TRBJ1-1 and V is TRBV3-1 (or the pseudogene TRBV3-2), with 7 bases lining up with TRBD1. CDR3 length: 15 residues. Trimming at V came to 2 bases and at J to 1 base, leaving 4 bases not matched to a gene. Germline CDR1 is LGHDT and CDR2 is YNNKEL (reference sequence). DNA of the CDR3: TGTGCCAGCAGCCAATCGAGACAGGGGAACACTGAAGCTTTCTTT. Translation gives CASSQSRQGNTEAFF.

The V call is TRBV5-5, the J call TRBJ1-2, with a weak D call TRBD1 (5 bases). This CDR3 contains 14 residues. Germline V gives CDR1 SGHKS, CDR2 YYEKEE (reference sequence). The V end was cut by 3 bases, the J end by 3 bases, with 12 bases between. Here the CDR3 DNA reads TGTGCCAGCAGCTCCTCAGGGTGGGACTATGGCTACACCTTC. It yields the protein CASSSSGWDYGYTF.

The V gene is TRBV6-7, the J gene TRBJ1-5, with 11 bases aligning to TRBD1. TRBV6-7 is known as an ORF, though its function is uncertain. Losses at the gene ends were 7 bases for V and 6 bases for J; bases not matched to a gene: 5. This CDR3 is built from 14 residues. CDR3 sequence: CASTGQGASQPQHF. In DNA form, the CDR3 reads TGTGCCAGCACCGGACAGGGGGCGAGTCAGCCCCAGCATTTT.

The chain employs TRBV4-2 and TRBJ1-2; D is ambiguous. V lost 0 bases, J lost 4 bases, and 15 bases lay in between. The CDR3 runs 16 residues. Germline-derived CDR1 and CDR2 are LGHNA and YNFKEQ. The CDR3 is CASSQDRERQIYGYTF. The DNA of the CDR3 is TGTGCCAGCAGCCAAGATAGGGAGCGGCAGATCTATGGCTACACCTTC.